Following are 32 T cell receptor beta chains from one sample sequenced in a study of control samples from healthy donors and cancer patients. The assay was immunoSEQ multiplex PCR, and TCRdb's table has in-frame clones only and misses some. The sample has 75,000 to 95,000 clones; about 92% are singletons. Sample: blood. The receptors derive from a woman in her twenties or thirties in good health.

The chain recombines TRBV28 with TRBJ1-1; tentative D call: TRBD1 (5 bases). Trimming left V 7 bases short and J 1 base short, with 16 bases between. The CDR3 has 15 amino acids. The germline gives CDR1 MDHEN, CDR2 SYDVKM. CDR3 nucleotides: TGTGCCAGCATCTGGGGGACCGGTTGGAACACTGAAGCTTTCTTT. It encodes CASIWGTGWNTEAFF.

This clone appeared a few times. The V call is TRBV5-1, the J call TRBJ2-6; D gene unclear. Germline CDR1 SGHRS, CDR2 YFSETQ. This CDR3 is 15 amino acids long. V was shortened by 0 bases and J by 2 bases, with 6 bases between the two germline ends. The CDR3, as DNA: TGCGCCAGCAGCTTGGGGAGTCCTGGGGCCAACGTCCTGACTTTC. Translating it yields CASSLGSPGANVLTF.

The rearrangement links TRBV6-1 to TRBJ1-6; possible D gene TRBD1, 5 bases. The CDR3 is 17 residues long. In germline, CDR1 is MNHNS, CDR2 SASEGT. Trimming removed 1 base at V and 9 bases at J, with 19 bases between. The CDR3 sequence: CASSEEGTGASSSPLHF. CDR3 sequence (DNA): TGTGCCAGCAGTGAAGAAGGTACAGGTGCATCGAGTTCACCCCTCCACTTT.

The chain couples TRBV7-8 to TRBJ2-7; 8 bases are shared with TRBD1. The length of the CDR3 is 15 residues. Per the germline V gene, CDR1 is SGHVS and CDR2 is FQNEAQ. J gave up 5 bases and V 4 bases, and 10 bases lay outside the gene matches. The CDR3 loop is CASSSRTGLWDEQYF. CDR3 coding DNA: TGTGCCAGCAGCTCCAGGACAGGGCTCTGGGACGAGCAGTACTTC. The full variable domain, in which reference TRBV7-8 and TRBJ2-7 provide the parts outside the CDR3, is GAGVSQSPRYKVAKRGQDVALRCDPISGHVSLFWYQQALGQGPEFLTYFQNEAQLDKSGLPSDRFFAERPEGSVSTLKIQRTQQEDSAVYLCASSSRTGLWDEQYFGPGTRLTVT.

The rearrangement joins TRBV12-3 or TRBV12-4 to TRBJ1-1; 7 positions match TRBD1. V lost 6 bases and J lost 8; bases outside the gene matches: 3. This CDR3 comprises 11 residues. CDR3 coding DNA: TGTGCCAGCAGCTCGACAGGGGAAGCTTTCTTT. Its protein product is CASSSTGEAFF.

This chain links TRBV2 with TRBJ2-7; D is possibly TRBD1 or TRBD2 (5 bases each). Germline lookup yields CDR1 SNHLY and CDR2 FYNNEI. Between the trimmed V and J ends, which lost 7 bases and 0 bases, there was a span of 13 bases. This CDR3 has 14 residues. In DNA, the CDR3 is TGTGCCAGCAACCTGGGGGTTAGCTCCTACGAGCAGTACTTC. This codes for CASNLGVSSYEQYF.

This chain uses TRBV28 with TRBJ1-2; tentatively, D is TRBD1 (5 bases). CDR1 is MDHEN, CDR2 SYDVKM, per germline. V was trimmed by 2 bases and J by 5 bases, leaving 24 bases between them. The length of the CDR3 is 18 residues. The CDR3 sequence is CASSLTQGRVELRYGYTF. CDR3 coding DNA: TGTGCCAGCAGTTTAACGCAGGGCCGAGTCGAGCTACGGTATGGCTACACCTTC.

The rearrangement links TRBV27 to TRBJ1-6; tentatively, D is TRBD1 (5 bases). The V end lost 3 bases, the J end lost 10 bases, and 10 bases lay between the germline ends. CDR3 length: 13 amino acids. The germline V gene encodes CDR1 MNHEY and CDR2 SMNVEV (reference sequence). The CDR3 region has the DNA TGTGCCAGCAGTTTCGGGGGTTGGTCACCCCTCCACTTT. Its translation is CASSFGGWSPLHF.

The V call is TRBV27, the J call TRBJ1-4, with D unresolved. Trimming removed 6 bases at V and 1 base at J, with 6 bases between. Germline V gene lookup returns CDR1 MNHEY and CDR2 SMNVEV (reference sequence). This CDR3 is built from 13 residues. CDR3 in DNA: TGTGCCAGCAGCCTAGGAACTAATGAAAAACTGTTTTTT. This translates into CASSLGTNEKLFF.

The chain joins TRBV3-1 (or the pseudogene TRBV3-2) to TRBJ2-7; tentatively, D is TRBD2 (5 bases). CDR3 length: 14 residues. V lost 2 bases and J lost 3, with 11 bases in between. The germline gives CDR1 LGHDT, CDR2 YNNKEL (reference sequence). The CDR3 sequence: CASSQTPGGYEQYF. The DNA of the CDR3 is TGTGCCAGCAGCCAAACCCCCGGAGGCTACGAGCAGTACTTC.

This clone turned up a few times. The genes are TRBV4-1 and TRBJ2-7; weak D call: TRBD1 (6 bases). Germline V gene sequence: CDR1 MGHRA, CDR2 YSYEKL. The CDR3 sequence is 15 residues long. The germline V and J ends were trimmed by 0 bases and 1 base, with 10 bases remaining between them. CDR3 in amino acids: CASSQDTGWSYEQYF. The CDR3 DNA reads TGCGCCAGCAGCCAAGATACAGGGTGGTCCTACGAGCAGTACTTC.

The chain combines TRBV7-6 with TRBJ1-1; D remains ambiguous. The V gene's germline CDR1 is SGHVS and CDR2 FNYEAQ. The CDR3 is 15 residues long. Between the trimmed V and J ends, which lost 5 bases and 4 bases, there was a span of 17 bases. The CDR3 spells CASSPHRGPGTEAFF. Here the CDR3 DNA reads TGTGCCAGCAGCCCGCATCGTGGGCCGGGCACTGAAGCTTTCTTT.

In DNA form, the CDR3 reads TGTGCCAGCAGCCCCTGGGCCTCCTACGAGCAGTACTTC. Translating it yields CASSPWASYEQYF. The chain has TRBV12-3 or TRBV12-4 and TRBJ2-7; no definite D call. The CDR3 runs 13 residues. Trimming shortened V by 6 bases and J by 0 bases, and 9 bases separated the two germline ends.

The V gene is TRBV4-1, the J gene TRBJ2-1, with unresolved D. The CDR3 runs to 15 residues. CDR1 is MGHRA and CDR2 is YSYEKL in the germline V gene. Trimming cost V 1 base and J 3 bases, with 10 bases left between them. CDR3 protein: CASSQGDHGYNEQFF. CDR3 DNA: TGCGCCAGCAGCCAAGGCGACCACGGCTACAATGAGCAGTTCTTC.

The rearrangement links TRBV27 to TRBJ1-6; D is ambiguous. This CDR3 region has 12 residues. The germline V gene has CDR1 MNHEY and CDR2 SMNVEV (reference sequence). V lost 7 bases, J lost 10 bases, and 11 bases lay in between. The CDR3 sequence is CASTTRPSPLHF. CDR3 in DNA: TGTGCCAGCACCACCAGGCCATCACCCCTCCACTTT.

The chain carries TRBV28 and TRBJ2-1, with D tentatively TRBD1 or TRBD2 (5 bases each). CDR1 and CDR2 (germline): MDHEN, SYDVKM. Trimming left V 4 bases short and J 4 bases short, with 14 bases between. The CDR3 covers 15 residues. For the CDR3, the DNA is TGTGCCAGCAGTTCGGGACCGAGGGGATACAATGAGCAGTTCTTC. It encodes CASSSGPRGYNEQFF.

The gene calls are TRBV14 and TRBJ2-1; D is perhaps TRBD2 (6 bases). The CDR3 spans 20 residues. Per germline, CDR1 SGHDN and CDR2 FVKESK. Trimming took 6 bases from V and 0 from J, leaving 27 bases between them. CDR3 DNA sequence: TGTGCCAGCAGTACCGGGCTCCAATCTAGCGTCACGGCCTCCTACAATGAGCAGTTCTTC. Residues: CASSTGLQSSVTASYNEQFF.

The CDR3 DNA reads TGTGCCATCCCCGGAGGCCTGAATCAGCCCCAGCATTTT. It translates to CAIPGGLNQPQHF. The gene calls are TRBV25-1 and TRBJ1-5; D gene unclear. V was cut by 10 bases and J by 4 bases, with 14 bases left in between. The CDR3 contains 13 residues. Looked up from germline, CDR1 is MGHDK and CDR2 is SYGVNS.

The chain recombines TRBV29-1 with TRBJ2-3; D gene ambiguous. The germline V gene has CDR1 SQVTM and CDR2 ANQGSEA. There are 13 residues in the CDR3. The V and J ends lost 4 bases and 6 bases respectively, with 14 bases between them. The CDR3 DNA reads as TGCAGCGTTGGTGGTCAGAATTCTGATACGCAGTATTTT. This encodes CSVGGQNSDTQYF.

The V call is TRBV7-9, the J call TRBJ1-4, with no clear D. This CDR3 has 15 amino acids. CDR1 is SEHNR, CDR2 FQNEAQ, per germline (reference sequence). V dropped 6 bases and J dropped 8 bases, with 19 bases sitting between them. As DNA, the CDR3 is TGTGCCAGCAGTTCCGCCGGTTACACTCGGGAAAAACTGTTTTTT. Translating it yields CASSSAGYTREKLFF.

The genes are TRBV5-4 and TRBJ2-7, with TRBD1 identical over 7 bases. After removal of 4 bases from V and 3 bases from J, the junction contained 4 bases not matched to a gene. Germline V gene data show CDR1 as SGHNT and CDR2 as YYREEE (reference sequence). The CDR3 is 13 residues long. CDR3 bases: TGTGCCAGCAGCCACGGACAGGACTACGAGCAGTACTTC. Protein sequence: CASSHGQDYEQYF.

This clone was seen only once. V usage is TRBV30 and J usage is TRBJ2-3; no definite D call. Trimming stripped 3 bases from V and 2 bases from J, with 18 bases between. The CDR3 is made up of 16 amino acids. The germline V gene has CDR1 GTSNPN and CDR2 SVGIG (reference sequence). The CDR3 is CAWSHPAEVITDTQYF. The CDR3 DNA is TGTGCCTGGAGCCATCCGGCAGAGGTAATCACAGATACGCAGTATTTT.

The chain links TRBV24-1 to TRBJ2-3; 12 bases fit TRBD2. CDR1 and CDR2 (germline): KGHDR, SFDVKD. This CDR3 spans 15 amino acids. Trimming at V came to 7 bases and at J to 4 bases, leaving 5 bases not matched to a gene. CDR3 nucleotides: TGTGCCACCAGCCTAGCGGGAGGGCCGGCAGATACGCAGTATTTT. It yields the protein CATSLAGGPADTQYF.

The CDR3 DNA reads as TGTGCCAGTAGTATATCCAGCTTCAACACCGGGGAGCTGTTTTTT. Amino acids: CASSISSFNTGELFF. The chain combines TRBV19 with TRBJ2-2; D uncertain. The germline CDR1 and CDR2 sequences are LNHDA and SQIVND (reference sequence). The V gene lost 2 bases and the J gene lost 2 bases, with 9 bases spanning the gap. There are 15 residues in the CDR3.

The V and J genes are TRBV5-6 and TRBJ2-1; 10 bases fit TRBD2. CDR3 length: 16 residues. J gave up 7 bases and V 4 bases, and 11 bases lay outside the gene matches. The germline CDR1 and CDR2 sequences are SGHDT and YYEEEE. Here the CDR3 DNA reads TGTGCCAGCAGCATTCTAGCGGGAGTCTACTTGAATGAGCAGTTCTTC. It specifies CASSILAGVYLNEQFF.

J is TRBJ2-1 and V is TRBV20-1, with D possibly being TRBD1 (6 bases). CDR1 and CDR2 (germline): DFQATT, SNEGSKA (reference sequence). With 3 bases removed from V and 0 bases from J, the gap between germline ends came to 9 bases. The CDR3 consists of 14 residues. CDR3 residues: CSASVDSSYNEQFF. DNA of the CDR3: TGCAGTGCTAGTGTGGACAGCTCCTACAATGAGCAGTTCTTC.

The V gene is TRBV9, the J gene TRBJ1-6, with TRBD1 as a possible D gene (5 bases). The CDR3 is made up of 16 amino acids. Trimming pared 3 bases from V and 9 bases from J, leaving 19 bases between. Germline CDR1 and CDR2: SGDLS and YYNGEE. CDR3 protein: CASSGGPITGVSPLHF. Here the CDR3 DNA reads TGTGCCAGCAGCGGAGGGCCCATTACGGGGGTTTCACCCCTCCACTTT.

This chain uses TRBV5-5 with TRBJ2-7; 9 nucleotides align to TRBD1. The CDR3 has 16 amino acids. Germline CDR1 SGHKS, CDR2 YYEKEE (reference sequence). Trimming at V came to 6 bases and at J to 2 bases, leaving 12 bases not matched to a gene. CDR3 loop: CASTDNPGQGPYEQYF. CDR3 DNA: TGTGCCAGCACCGACAACCCGGGACAGGGCCCCTACGAGCAGTACTTC.

V is TRBV4-2 and J is TRBJ2-5, with D possibly matching TRBD2 (7 bases). CDR3 length: 15 residues. Germline V CDR1 and CDR2: LGHNA, YNFKEQ. The V end was cut by 1 base, the J end by 1 base, with 10 bases between. CDR3 coding DNA: TGTGCCAGCAGCCAAGGGGGGGGGCCCCAAGAGACCCAGTACTTC. It encodes CASSQGGGPQETQYF.

This chain links TRBV29-1 with TRBJ2-7; 7 bases agree with TRBD2. The CDR3 runs to 14 residues. CDR1 is SQVTM, CDR2 ANQGSEA, per germline. V dropped 2 bases and J dropped 2; count of bases not matched to a gene: 6. DNA for the CDR3: TGCAGCGTTGAAAGCGGCGGGAGAGCCTACGAGCAGTACTTC. The encoded protein is CSVESGGRAYEQYF.

The rearrangement joins TRBV7-3 to TRBJ1-2, with 10 bases lining up with TRBD1. CDR3 size: 15 residues. V was clipped by 5 bases and J by 4 bases; unmatched bases: 7. The germline V gene has CDR1 SGHTA and CDR2 FQGTGA. In nucleotides, the CDR3 is TGTGCCAGCAGCCAAGGAGGACAGGGGGGCTATGGCTACACCTTC. This sequence encodes CASSQGGQGGYGYTF.

The rearrangement links TRBV10-3 to TRBJ1-2, with a weak D call TRBD1 (6 bases). V lost 5 bases to trimming and J lost 2 bases, with 9 bases between them. The CDR3 is 13 residues long. Germline CDR1 reads ENHRY; CDR2 reads SYGVKD. The CDR3 sequence: CAISMDSNYGYTF. CDR3 bases: TGTGCCATCAGTATGGACAGCAACTATGGCTACACCTTC.